The 14 T cell receptor beta chains below were found in one sample sequenced in a study of CD8+ T cells in alopecia areata. Extracted from the samples, RNA was reverse transcribed into cDNA to serve as the sequencing template. Only in-frame clones appear in the TCRdb table, and some are missing; sequencing was by immunoSEQ multiplex PCR. The sample has 50,000 to 80,000 clones, around 40% seen once; the top ten hold about 51%. The material sequenced was NKG2D-low CD8+ T cells sorted from blood. Receptor source: a human donor with alopecia areata.

This rearrangement joins TRBV5-1 to TRBJ2-1; D unclear. Germline loops: CDR1 SGHRS, CDR2 YFSETQ. V lost 2 bases to trimming and J lost 10 bases, with 10 bases between them. The length of the CDR3 is 12 residues. In DNA, the CDR3 is TGCGCCAGCAGCTTCAGTACGAGCGAGCAGTTCTTC. This translates into CASSFSTSEQFF. Drawing the rest from reference TRBV5-1 and TRBJ2-1, the complete variable domain is KAGVTQTPRYLIKTRGQQVTLSCSPISGHRSVSWYQQTPGQGLQFLFEYFSETQRNKGNFPGRFSGRQFSNSRSEMNVSTLELGDSALYLCASSFSTSEQFFGPGTRLTVL.

The chain employs TRBV30 and TRBJ2-1; perhaps TRBD1 as D (6 bases). The CDR3 has 15 amino acids. Looked up from germline, CDR1 is GTSNPN and CDR2 is SVGIG (reference sequence). V lost 1 base, J lost 8 bases, and 18 bases lay in between. CDR3 sequence (DNA): TGTGCCTGGAGTGCAGGCTCAGGGGCCGGGGATGAGCAGTTCTTC. Amino acid sequence: CAWSAGSGAGDEQFF. Variable domain in full (rest from reference TRBV30 and TRBJ2-1): SQTIHQWPATLVQPVGSPLSLECTVEGTSNPNLYWYRQAAGRGLQLLFYSVGIGQISSEVPQNLSASRPQDRQFILSSKKLLLSDSGFYLCAWSAGSGAGDEQFFGPGTRLTVL.

This clone was recorded a few times. The V and J genes are TRBV19 and TRBJ2-1; 8 bases fit TRBD2. Germline lookup yields CDR1 LNHDA and CDR2 SQIVND (reference sequence). The CDR3 runs 15 residues. V was clipped by 5 bases and J by 3 bases; unmatched bases: 6. CDR3: CASSSGTRGYNEQFF. CDR3 coding DNA: TGTGCCAGTAGTTCCGGGACTAGGGGCTACAATGAGCAGTTCTTC.

This clone was picked up a small number of times. V gene TRBV4-1 combines with J gene TRBJ2-7; TRBD2 agrees at 8 bases. J was trimmed by 2 bases and V by 0 bases; bases with no gene match: 9. Germline assignment: CDR1 MGHRA and CDR2 YSYEKL. The CDR3 sequence is 17 residues long. The CDR3 DNA follows: TGCGCCAGCAGCCAAGATCATCGAGCGGGGGACCCCTACGAGCAGTACTTC. This gives the protein CASSQDHRAGDPYEQYF.

A few counts support this clone. The rearrangement links TRBV5-1 to TRBJ1-1, with 7 bases lining up with TRBD1. The germline CDR1 and CDR2 sequences are SGHRS and YFSETQ. V shed 0 bases and J 1 base; nucleotides not matched to a gene: 6. The CDR3 loop spans 16 amino acids. For the CDR3, the DNA is TGCGCCAGCAGCTTGGCGACGACAGGGCGGAACACTGAAGCTTTCTTT. It codes for CASSLATTGRNTEAFF.

This clone came up a few times. This chain connects TRBV4-1 to TRBJ2-3; 8 positions agree with TRBD2. Germline V lookup: CDR1 MGHRA, CDR2 YSYEKL. The CDR3 is 15 amino acids. After removal of 0 bases from V and 6 bases from J, the junction contained 5 bases not matched to a gene. The DNA for the CDR3 is TGCGCCAGCAGCCAAGAGGAGCGGGAGACTGATACGCAGTATTTT. Protein: CASSQEERETDTQYF.

The rearrangement joins TRBV28 to TRBJ1-2; tentative D call: TRBD1 (6 bases). The V gene lost 5 bases and the J gene lost 4 bases, with 14 bases spanning the gap. The germline V gene has CDR1 MDHEN and CDR2 SYDVKM. The CDR3 is made up of 14 amino acids. The CDR3 DNA sequence: TGTGCCAGCAGTACACGACAGGAAACCTATGGCTACACCTTC. Its translation is CASSTRQETYGYTF.

This clone was recorded a few times. J is TRBJ2-7 and V is TRBV29-1; D call uncertain. Trimming took 2 bases from V and 7 from J, leaving 12 bases between them. The CDR3 covers 12 residues. The germline V gene has CDR1 SQVTM and CDR2 ANQGSEA. The CDR3 loop reads CSVEPGWGEQYF. Written as DNA, the CDR3 is TGCAGCGTTGAACCAGGTTGGGGTGAGCAGTACTTC.

This clone was seen a few times. The chain uses TRBV29-1 and TRBJ2-1, with TRBD1 as a possible D gene (5 bases). Trimming pared 1 base from V and 6 bases from J, leaving 13 bases between. This CDR3 has 14 residues. Germline V lookup: CDR1 SQVTM, CDR2 ANQGSEA. The CDR3 spells CSVEANGHTNEQFF. The CDR3 region has the DNA TGCAGCGTTGAAGCCAACGGACACACCAATGAGCAGTTCTTC.

The rearrangement uses TRBV5-1 and TRBJ2-7, with D possibly matching TRBD2 (5 bases). The ends were cut back, 2 bases at V and 0 bases at J, with 6 bases in the middle. CDR1 is SGHRS and CDR2 is YFSETQ in the germline V gene. There are 13 residues in the CDR3. This CDR3 reads CASSFGDSYEQYF. CDR3 DNA: TGCGCCAGCAGCTTCGGGGACTCCTACGAGCAGTACTTC. Supplemented by reference TRBV5-1 and TRBJ2-7, the full variable domain reads KAGVTQTPRYLIKTRGQQVTLSCSPISGHRSVSWYQQTPGQGLQFLFEYFSETQRNKGNFPGRFSGRQFSNSRSEMNVSTLELGDSALYLCASSFGDSYEQYFGPGTRLTVT.

This clone came up a few times. The chain uses TRBV7-9 and TRBJ2-6; D may be TRBD1 or TRBD2 (5 bases each). The length of the CDR3 is 16 residues. V shed 3 bases and J shed 2 bases, with 11 bases lying between them. Germline CDR1 reads SEHNR; CDR2 reads FQNEAQ (reference sequence). CDR3 coding DNA: TGTGCCAGCAGCTTGCCCCAGGGAGCTGGGGCCAACGTCCTGACTTTC. Protein product: CASSLPQGAGANVLTF.

The chain joins TRBV6-1 to TRBJ2-1; 8 positions match TRBD1. J lost 4 bases, V lost 4 bases, and 3 bases had no gene match. This CDR3 has 14 residues. Germline V gene lookup returns CDR1 MNHNS and CDR2 SASEGT. This chain's CDR3 is CASSGRDRYNEQFF. The CDR3 DNA reads TGTGCCAGCAGTGGGCGGGACAGGTACAATGAGCAGTTCTTC.

The chain couples TRBV13 to TRBJ2-7; 8 positions match TRBD1. Germline V CDR1 and CDR2: PRHDT, FYEKMQ (reference sequence). With 5 bases clipped from V and 7 bases from J, the junction kept 10 bases outside the gene matches. The CDR3 runs to 14 residues. The CDR3 loop reads CASSLPGQALEQYF. CDR3 bases: TGTGCCAGCAGCCTCCCGGGACAGGCACTAGAGCAGTACTTC.

V is TRBV28 and J is TRBJ2-1, with 8 bases identical to TRBD2. Germline assignment: CDR1 MDHEN and CDR2 SYDVKM. CDR3 length: 15 amino acids. V was clipped by 2 bases and J by 9 bases; unmatched bases: 9. The CDR3 spells CASSLGPRGGREQFF. CDR3 DNA sequence: TGTGCCAGCAGTTTAGGCCCCCGGGGGGGGCGTGAGCAGTTCTTC.